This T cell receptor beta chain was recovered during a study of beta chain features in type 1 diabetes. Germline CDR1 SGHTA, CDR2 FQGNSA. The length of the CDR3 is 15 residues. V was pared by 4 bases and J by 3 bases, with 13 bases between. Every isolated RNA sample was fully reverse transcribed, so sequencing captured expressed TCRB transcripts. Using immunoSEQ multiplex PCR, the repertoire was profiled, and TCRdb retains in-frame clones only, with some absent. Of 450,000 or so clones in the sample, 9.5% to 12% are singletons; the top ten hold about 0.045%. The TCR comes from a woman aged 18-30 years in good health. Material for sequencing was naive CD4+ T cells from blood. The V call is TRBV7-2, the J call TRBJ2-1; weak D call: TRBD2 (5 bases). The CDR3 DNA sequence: TGTGCCAGCAGCTCCCCCGCTAGCCTCTACAATGAGCAGTTCTTC. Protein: CASSSPASLYNEQFF.